This TCR beta chain was observed in a study of T-cell memory formation after mild COVID-19. Study-wide points: The study detected some responding clones in pre-infection memory, suggesting cross-reactive memory joined.

Worth noting for this clonotype: The antigen is not known.

CDR3 length: 13 amino acids. CDR1 and CDR2 from the germline V gene are MGHRA and YSYEKL. V lost 1 base and J 10 bases, leaving 13 bases between the germline ends. TCRdb passed the 5' RACE reads through MiXCR, listing each CDR3 protein once. The sample contains roughly 510,000 distinct CDR3 sequences, roughly 17% of which appear only once. The sequencing sample was made of PBMCs or a T cell subset sorted from them (not recorded which). The receptor comes from an adult woman who had mild COVID-19 (a few samples of this study predate the infection). Cell type and time point are not known. V is TRBV4-1 and J is TRBJ1-1, with D unresolved. CDR3 protein: CASSQGSLTPAFF. The CDR3 nucleotides are TGCGCCAGCAGCCAAGGATCTTTAACCCCAGCTTTCTTT.